Below are 13 T cell receptor beta chains sequenced from a single sample in a study of T cells in Graves' hyperthyroidism and ophthalmopathy. TCR beta CDR3 sequences were amplified from RNA transcripts. The HTBI set primed first-round TCR CDR3 RT-PCR. Each CDR3 protein gets one entry after TCRdb re-called the multiplex PCR reads with MiXCR. The table lists hundreds of thousands of distinct CDR3 sequences, less than 25% of them singletons. Input material: blood. These receptors were obtained from a man under 40 with Graves' ophthalmopathy.

J is TRBJ2-5 and V is TRBV3-1; D might be TRBD2 (5 bases). The germline V gene has CDR1 LGHDT and CDR2 YNNKEL (reference sequence). V lost 2 bases and J 5 bases, leaving 12 bases between the germline ends. The CDR3 has 14 amino acids. DNA of the CDR3: TGTGCCAGCAGCCAAAGGAGGCAGAGGGAGACCCAGTACTTC. This encodes CASSQRRQRETQYF.

The J gene is TRBJ1-5, the V gene TRBV19, with a weak D call TRBD1 (5 bases). Trimming removed 3 bases at V and 0 bases at J, with 6 bases between. The germline V gene has CDR1 LNHDA and CDR2 SQIVND (reference sequence). The CDR3 is made up of 14 amino acids. The CDR3 nucleotides are TGTGCCAGTAGTATGACAGTTAGCAATCAGCCCCAGCATTTT. It specifies CASSMTVSNQPQHF.

Concerning this clonotype: One end of the junction does not line up with germline, which may come from a read error. The rearrangement joins TRBV7-8 to TRBJ2-7; 8 nucleotides match TRBD1. The CDR3 length is 15 residues. Germline V gene lookup returns CDR1 SGHVS and CDR2 FQNEAQ. CDR3 amino acids: CTSSLALQGAYEQYF. Written as DNA, the CDR3 is TGTACCAGCAGCTTAGCGCTACAGGGGGCCTACGAGCAGTACTTC.

The CDR3 bases are TGTGCCAGCAGTTACGTGGGAAACGAAAAACTGTTTTTT. Its translation: CASSYVGNEKLFF. The chain is built from TRBV6-9 and TRBJ1-4, with D unclear. The CDR3 is 13 amino acids. The germline V gene has CDR1 MNHGY and CDR2 SVAAGI. The ends were cut back, 3 bases at V and 8 bases at J, with 10 bases in the middle.

This clonotype has a handful of counts. The chain has TRBV5-4 and TRBJ1-4; tentatively, D is TRBD1 (5 bases). V lost 2 bases and J lost 8, with 13 bases in between. The CDR3 consists of 14 residues. CDR1 and CDR2 from the germline V gene are SGHNT and YYREEE (reference sequence). The CDR3 spells CASSLWGSDEKLFF. DNA for the CDR3: TGTGCCAGCAGCTTATGGGGCTCTGACGAAAAACTGTTTTTT.

This clonotype showed up many times. The rearrangement links TRBV5-1 to TRBJ2-2, with 7 bases matching TRBD1. V was pared by 0 bases and J by 1 base, with 3 bases of the junction left unmatched. Germline V gives CDR1 SGHRS, CDR2 YFSETQ. The CDR3 is 16 residues long. Written as DNA, the CDR3 is TGCGCCAGCAGCTTGGCCGGGACAGTGAACACCGGGGAGCTGTTTTTT. Its translation is CASSLAGTVNTGELFF.

This clonotype has ten or more counts. V usage is TRBV7-9 and J usage is TRBJ2-7; 9 nucleotides match TRBD2. J gave up 5 bases and V 5 bases, and 7 bases lay outside the gene matches. Germline assignment: CDR1 SEHNR and CDR2 FQNEAQ (reference sequence). The CDR3 has 14 amino acids. The CDR3 loop reads CASSPGLASNEQYF. The CDR3 DNA reads as TGTGCCAGCAGCCCAGGACTAGCGAGCAACGAGCAGTACTTC.

This clonotype showed up many times. The rearrangement joins TRBV28 to TRBJ2-5; D unresolved. The CDR3 consists of 14 residues. Per the germline V gene, CDR1 is MDHEN and CDR2 is SYDVKM. V dropped 6 bases and J dropped 2 bases, with 13 bases sitting between them. The DNA of the CDR3 is TGTGCCAGCAGCCCGACGTCTCTTCAAGAGACCCAGTACTTC. Translation: CASSPTSLQETQYF.

This clonotype was counted between two and nine times. CDR3 protein: CASSFRGANVLTF. CDR3 bases: TGTGCCAGCAGTTTTCGGGGGGCCAACGTCCTGACTTTC. This chain joins TRBV12-3 or TRBV12-4 and TRBJ2-6; no reliable D call. The CDR3 runs to 13 residues. The V end lost 3 bases, the J end lost 4 bases, and 4 bases lay between the germline ends.

The genes are TRBV4-1 and TRBJ2-3, with TRBD2 identical over 7 bases. The CDR3 loop spans 15 amino acids. V dropped 2 bases and J dropped 3; count of bases not matched to a gene: 5. Germline V gene sequence: CDR1 MGHRA, CDR2 YSYEKL. CDR3 residues: CASSQSWGGTDTQYF. Here the CDR3 DNA reads TGCGCCAGCAGCCAATCGTGGGGGGGAACAGATACGCAGTATTTT.

Here the CDR3 DNA reads TGTGCCAGCAGTCCCCGCGGCCCCCAAGAGACCCAGTACTTC. Its protein product is CASSPRGPQETQYF. This chain connects TRBV6-2 or TRBV6-3 to TRBJ2-5; no definite D call. Per the germline V gene, CDR1 is MNHEY and CDR2 is SVGEGT. Trimming left V 5 bases short and J 1 base short, with 11 bases between. The CDR3 consists of 14 residues.

This clonotype was observed many times. The rearrangement links TRBV7-2 to TRBJ2-7; D unclear. Trimming shortened V by 4 bases and J by 3 bases, and 4 bases separated the two germline ends. CDR1 and CDR2 (germline): SGHTA, FQGNSA. CDR3 length equals 11 residues. CDR3 sequence: CASSSVYEQYF. The CDR3 nucleotides are TGTGCCAGCAGCTCCGTCTACGAGCAGTACTTC.

In its sample, this clonotype was seen a few times. The chain carries TRBV10-2 and TRBJ1-3, with D maybe TRBD1 (5 bases). This CDR3 comprises 16 residues. Germline V gene data show CDR1 as WSHSY and CDR2 as SAAADI. Trimming removed 4 bases at V and 0 bases at J, with 13 bases between. CDR3 nucleotides: TGCGCCAGCAGTGCTCAACAGGCGGCCTCTGGAAACACCATATATTTT. Protein: CASSAQQAASGNTIYF.